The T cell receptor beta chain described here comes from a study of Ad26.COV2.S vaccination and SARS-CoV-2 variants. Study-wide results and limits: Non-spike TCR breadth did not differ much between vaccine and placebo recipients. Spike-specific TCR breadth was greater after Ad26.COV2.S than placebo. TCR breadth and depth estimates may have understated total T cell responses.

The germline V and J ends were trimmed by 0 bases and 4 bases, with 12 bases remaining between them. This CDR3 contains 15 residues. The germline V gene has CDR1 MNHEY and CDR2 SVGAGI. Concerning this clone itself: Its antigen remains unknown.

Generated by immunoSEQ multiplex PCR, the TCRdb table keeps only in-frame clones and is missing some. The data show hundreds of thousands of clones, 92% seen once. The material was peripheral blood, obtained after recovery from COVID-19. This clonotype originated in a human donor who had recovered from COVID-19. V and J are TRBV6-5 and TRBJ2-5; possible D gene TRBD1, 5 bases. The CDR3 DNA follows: TGTGCCAGCAGTTACTCATTTTCCCAGGGAGAGACCCAGTACTTC. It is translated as CASSYSFSQGETQYF.